This T cell receptor (beta chain) is from a study of OX40 agonist ivuxolimab in advanced cancers. Study as a whole: Hepatocellular carcinoma, melanoma, renal cell or head and neck cancer occurred in dose-escalation patients. Findings and limits, study-wide: Several nonresponders also turned out to have low normalized T-cell clonal expansion.

CDR3 size: 11 residues. Looked up from germline, CDR1 is PRHDT and CDR2 is FYEKMQ (reference sequence). Trimming took 4 bases from V and 5 from J, leaving 6 bases between them. A word on this clone: Its specificity is not known.

The assay was immunoSEQ multiplex PCR, and TCRdb's table has in-frame clones only and misses some. This table holds over 50,000 clones, about nine tenths found once. The chain recombines TRBV13 with TRBJ2-7; unclear D gene. The sample consisted of CD4+ or CD8+ T cells sorted from blood, taken in a trial of the OX40 agonist ivuxolimab. This clonotype originated in an adult with an advanced solid tumor such as melanoma, head and neck, liver or kidney cancer. The CDR3 nucleotides are TGTGCCAGCAGCTACGAGAACGAGCAGTACTTC. It translates to CASSYENEQYF.